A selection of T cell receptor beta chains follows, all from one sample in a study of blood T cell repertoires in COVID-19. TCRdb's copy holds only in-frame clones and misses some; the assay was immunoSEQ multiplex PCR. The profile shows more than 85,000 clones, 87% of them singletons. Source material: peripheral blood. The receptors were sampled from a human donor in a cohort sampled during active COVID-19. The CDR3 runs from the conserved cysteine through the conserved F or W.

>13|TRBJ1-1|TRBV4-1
CASSWQENTEAFF
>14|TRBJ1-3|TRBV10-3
CAISEEAYGNTIYF
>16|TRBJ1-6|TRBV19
CASSIARTGGNSPLHF
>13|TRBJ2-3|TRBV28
CASSFAFTDTQYF
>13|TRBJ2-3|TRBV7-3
CASSSGLFDTQYF
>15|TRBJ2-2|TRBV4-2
CASSQDSRGTGELFF
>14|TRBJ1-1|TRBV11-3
CASSFQGPNTEAFF
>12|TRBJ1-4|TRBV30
CAWGHRNEKLFF
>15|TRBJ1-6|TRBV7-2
CASSLTGAPNSPLHF
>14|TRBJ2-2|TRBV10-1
CASSESGGTGELFF
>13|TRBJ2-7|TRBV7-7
CASSFDRSYEQYF
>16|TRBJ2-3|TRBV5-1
CASSPGTKRSGDTQYF
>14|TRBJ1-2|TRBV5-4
CASSLDRVRYGYTF
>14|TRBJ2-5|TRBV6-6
CASSSRRVEETQYF
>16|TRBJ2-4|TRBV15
CATSRGFTSGGAIQYF
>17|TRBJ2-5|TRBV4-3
CASSQDRGGEIQETQYF
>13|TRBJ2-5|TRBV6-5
CASSYDRVETQYF
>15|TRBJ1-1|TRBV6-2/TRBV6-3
CASSSLDLMNTEAFF
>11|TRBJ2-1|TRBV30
CAWSVAGSQFF
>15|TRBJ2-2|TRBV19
CASSHLGLRTGELFF
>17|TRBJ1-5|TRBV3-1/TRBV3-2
CASSLNRTGGVVQPQHF
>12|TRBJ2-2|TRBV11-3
CASSLNTGELFF
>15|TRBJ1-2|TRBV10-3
CAISKDSLLLYGYTF
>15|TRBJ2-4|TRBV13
CASSSPGIAKNIQYF
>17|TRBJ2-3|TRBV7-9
CASSLGASGGARDTQYF